These 11 T cell receptor beta chains came from one sample sequenced in a study of T-cell memory formation after mild COVID-19. TCRdb used MiXCR to reprocess the 5' RACE reads, holding one entry per CDR3 protein. The sample carries approximately 190,000 distinct CDR3 sequences, 15% to 20% recorded once. The material sequenced was PBMCs or a T cell subset sorted from them (not recorded which). The receptor set was obtained from an adult woman who had mild COVID-19 (a few samples of this study predate the infection). Cell type and time point are not known.

This clonotype was detected only a few times. This chain joins TRBV5-1 and TRBJ2-5, with a possible D match to TRBD1 (6 bases). From germline, CDR1 is SGHRS and CDR2 YFSETQ. V was trimmed by 1 base and J by 3 bases, leaving 10 bases between them. The CDR3 runs 14 residues. CDR3 protein: CASSLSPGEETQYF. CDR3 coding DNA: TGCGCCAGCAGCTTGTCTCCAGGGGAAGAGACCCAGTACTTC.

This clonotype was seen only a few times. The chain couples TRBV27 to TRBJ1-5; D is perhaps TRBD1 (5 bases). Germline-derived CDR1 and CDR2 are MNHEY and SMNVEV (reference sequence). Trimming shortened V by 3 bases and J by 2 bases, and 11 bases separated the two germline ends. The CDR3 totals 15 residues. CDR3 coding DNA: TGTGCCAGCAGTTTCGAGGGGCTGGGCAATCAGCCCCAGCATTTT. It yields the protein CASSFEGLGNQPQHF.

This clonotype was observed a few times. The rearrangement uses TRBV20-1 and TRBJ2-7; D unresolved. The CDR3 length is 14 residues. CDR1 and CDR2 from the germline V gene are DFQATT and SNEGSKA (reference sequence). V dropped 8 bases and J dropped 0 bases, with 17 bases sitting between them. CDR3 loop: CSTIGTLNSYEQYF. CDR3 coding DNA: TGCAGTACCATAGGAACACTAAACTCCTACGAGCAGTACTTC.

The V gene is TRBV12-3 or TRBV12-4, the J gene TRBJ2-2; the D gene could be TRBD1 or TRBD2 (5 bases each). The V gene lost 6 bases and the J gene lost 2 bases, with 10 bases spanning the gap. The length of the CDR3 is 14 residues. The CDR3 loop is CASSLGDNTGELFF. CDR3 bases: TGTGCCAGCAGCCTGGGGGACAACACCGGGGAGCTGTTTTTT.

The rearrangement links TRBV29-1 to TRBJ1-2; D might be TRBD1 (5 bases). Looked up from germline, CDR1 is SQVTM and CDR2 is ANQGSEA. V was clipped by 5 bases and J by 6 bases, with 16 bases between them. The CDR3 runs to 13 residues. The chain's CDR3 is CSVLWTTADGYTF. As DNA, the CDR3 is TGCAGCGTTTTATGGACAACCGCCGATGGCTACACCTTC. Full variable domain (rest looked up from reference TRBV29-1 and TRBJ1-2): SAVISQKPSRDICQRGTSLTIQCQVDSQVTMMFWYRQQPGQSLTLIATANQGSEATYESGFVIDKFPISRPNLTFSTLTVSNMSPEDSSIYLCSVLWTTADGYTFGSGTRLTVV.

This clonotype has ten or more counts. The V gene is TRBV7-9, the J gene TRBJ1-2; no clear D. The length of the CDR3 is 14 residues. V was clipped by 3 bases and J by 10 bases, with 18 bases between them. The germline V gene encodes CDR1 SEHNR and CDR2 FQNEAQ (reference sequence). The CDR3 loop is CASSFPLLSGYYTF. The DNA for the CDR3 is TGTGCCAGCAGCTTTCCCTTGCTGTCGGGGTACTACACCTTC.

The sample holds a few counts of this clonotype. The chain couples TRBV24-1 to TRBJ2-3; 8 positions match TRBD2. V shed 2 bases and J 1 base; nucleotides not matched to a gene: 4. The CDR3 sequence is 16 residues long. Looked up from germline, CDR1 is KGHDR and CDR2 is SFDVKD. The CDR3 region is CATSDSGLARTDTQYF. CDR3 bases: TGTGCCACCAGTGATTCTGGACTAGCCCGCACAGATACGCAGTATTTT.

This clonotype has at least ten counts. J is TRBJ2-3 and V is TRBV18; D call uncertain. CDR1 KGHSH and CDR2 LQKENI come from the germline V gene. Deletions cut 4 bases from V and 2 bases from J, with 7 bases between. The CDR3 consists of 13 residues. The CDR3 is CASSQTYTDTQYF. In nucleotides, the CDR3 is TGTGCCAGCTCACAAACCTACACAGATACGCAGTATTTT.

This clonotype was counted between two and nine times. Mismatch with germline at one junction end may stem from a read error. V gene TRBV11-2 combines with J gene TRBJ2-2, with 7 bases fitting TRBD1. Germline V CDR1 and CDR2: SGHAT, FQNNGV. The CDR3 consists of 16 residues. For the CDR3, the DNA is TGTGCCAGCAGCTTAAGTCGCGACAGGGTGCGCACCGGGGAGCTTTTT. The encoded protein is CASSLSRDRVRTGELF. Combining the CDR3 with reference TRBV11-2 and TRBJ2-2 gives the whole variable domain EAGVAQSPRYKIIEKRQSVAFWCNPISGHATLYWYQQILGQGPKLLIQFQNNGVVDDSQLPKDRFSAERLKGVDSTLKIQPAKLEDSAVYLCASSLSRDRVRTGELFGEGSRLTVL.

This chain uses TRBV18 with TRBJ2-2; 11 nucleotides align to TRBD1. This CDR3 comprises 17 residues. After removal of 2 bases from V and 1 base from J, the junction contained 3 bases not matched to a gene. In germline, CDR1 is KGHSH, CDR2 LQKENI. The CDR3 here is CASSPGQGAGNTGELFF. Written as DNA, the CDR3 is TGTGCCAGCTCACCAGGACAGGGGGCCGGGAACACCGGGGAGCTGTTTTTT.

This clonotype was seen repeatedly, ten times or more. The chain links TRBV7-7 to TRBJ2-1; TRBD1 agrees at 7 bases. CDR3 length: 13 amino acids. V gave up 5 bases and J gave up 7 bases; unmatched junction bases: 5. The germline V gene has CDR1 SSHAT and CDR2 FNYEAQ (reference sequence). CDR3 residues: CASSADRLNEQFF. CDR3 nucleotide sequence: TGTGCCAGCAGCGCGGACAGGCTAAATGAGCAGTTCTTC.